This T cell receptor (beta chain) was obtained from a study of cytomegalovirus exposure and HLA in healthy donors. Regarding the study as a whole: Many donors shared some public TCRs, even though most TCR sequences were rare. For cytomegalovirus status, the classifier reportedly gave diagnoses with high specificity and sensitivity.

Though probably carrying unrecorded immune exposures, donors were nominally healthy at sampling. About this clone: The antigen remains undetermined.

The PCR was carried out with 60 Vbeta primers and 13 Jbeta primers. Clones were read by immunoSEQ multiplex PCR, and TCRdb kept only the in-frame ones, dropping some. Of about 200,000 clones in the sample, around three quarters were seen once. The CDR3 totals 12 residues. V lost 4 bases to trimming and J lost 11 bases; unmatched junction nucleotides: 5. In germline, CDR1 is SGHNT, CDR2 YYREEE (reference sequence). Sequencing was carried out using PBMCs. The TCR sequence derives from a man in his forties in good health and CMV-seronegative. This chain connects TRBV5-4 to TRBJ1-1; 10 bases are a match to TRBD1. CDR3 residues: CASSRAGQGAFF. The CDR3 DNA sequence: TGTGCCAGCAGCAGAGCGGGACAGGGGGCTTTCTTT.